Listed below are T cell receptor beta chains from one sample, sequenced in a study of blood T cell repertoires in COVID-19. Generated by immunoSEQ multiplex PCR, the TCRdb table keeps only in-frame clones and is missing some. The table includes hundreds of thousands of clones, 84% detected once. What was sequenced was peripheral blood. The receptors come from a man aged 25-45 years with active or convalescent COVID-19. Each CDR3 is given with its conserved first and last residue.

J gene,V gene,CDR3 protein
TRBJ2-1,TRBV5-6,CASSHPLAEAYNEQFF
TRBJ2-1,TRBV5-1,CASSLVGGRNFGDEQFF
TRBJ2-5,TRBV19,CASRPPGDFQETQYF
TRBJ1-5,TRBV28,CATTKDRGSNQPQHF
TRBJ2-5,TRBV24-1,CATSDPPRGETQYF
TRBJ2-7,TRBV10-2,CASRNRVESYEQYF
TRBJ1-3,TRBV28,CASSSLRGYSGNTIYF
TRBJ1-3,TRBV7-2,CASSPTGNTIYF
TRBJ2-1,TRBV9,CASSPGATDEQFF
TRBJ1-4,TRBV28,CASSLLGQGIANEKLFF
TRBJ2-7,TRBV3-1/TRBV3-2,CASSPTGTGTYVQYF
TRBJ2-7,TRBV19,CASSPSGGGGSYEQYF
TRBJ2-7,TRBV6-5,CASSYSGSGSYEQYF
TRBJ2-2,TRBV30,CAWSRDRGGTGELFF
TRBJ1-6,TRBV27,CASTPGTGGSPLHF
TRBJ1-2,TRBV3-1/TRBV3-2,CASSRGTKGYTF
TRBJ1-2,TRBV7-2,CASSRGQGFGGYTF
TRBJ1-2,TRBV19,CASSRLVAAGAYGYTF
TRBJ1-4,TRBV3-1/TRBV3-2,CASSHATGGGNEKLFF
TRBJ2-5,TRBV5-6,CASRRGTGLPYQETQYF
TRBJ1-5,TRBV15,CATSAGGNQPQHF
TRBJ1-2,TRBV27,CASSPKPRQGHYGYTF
TRBJ1-5,TRBV7-9,CASSPGDWNQPQHF
TRBJ1-2,TRBV29-1,CSVEDWVGAYGYTF
TRBJ2-2,TRBV7-3,CASKRDSGTGELFF
TRBJ2-7,TRBV6-5,CASRLSTGYEQYF
TRBJ1-5,TRBV27,CASSFPGQPQHF
TRBJ1-4,TRBV5-1,CASSLTTGTNEKLFF
TRBJ1-1,TRBV5-6,CASSLWVRVIIEAFF
TRBJ2-2,TRBV6-5,CASNVLGSNTGELFF
TRBJ2-3,TRBV5-5,CASSPGLAGGPDTQYF
TRBJ2-2,TRBV28,CASSPSGQGFFGELFF
TRBJ1-2,TRBV28,CASRTLGGSPGYTF
TRBJ2-7,TRBV27,CASSTPGGDEQYF
TRBJ1-6,TRBV5-7,CASSLAGQSHSPLHF
TRBJ1-1,TRBV28,CASGRGTEAFF
TRBJ2-5,TRBV5-6,CASAPGLGPTQYF
TRBJ1-3,TRBV4-1,CASSQVPGTGNTIYF
TRBJ1-2,TRBV29-1,CSVWAIYGYTF
TRBJ2-1,TRBV5-6,CASSFILAGYNEQFF
TRBJ2-6,TRBV12-5,CASAIILTLAGGSGANVLTF
TRBJ2-7,TRBV19,CASSGGGLPSSYEQYF
TRBJ2-7,TRBV4-1,CASSHGTSGLYEQYF
TRBJ1-2,TRBV6-5,CASSSPSTGSYTF
TRBJ2-7,TRBV27,CASSSVSLEQGKYPYEQYF
TRBJ2-2,TRBV6-1,CASSDRNTGELFF
TRBJ1-1,TRBV11-2,CASSLGVQGKAFF
TRBJ2-7,TRBV24-1,CATSDQWGGEQYF
TRBJ2-5,TRBV28,CASSFIGTGEKETQYF
TRBJ2-1,TRBV7-2,CASSLGGGGYNEQFF
TRBJ2-1,TRBV11-2,CASSPFLNEQFF
TRBJ1-2,TRBV29-1,CSAQRQGNYGYTF
TRBJ2-3,TRBV7-9,CASSDSSKTRDTQYF
TRBJ2-7,TRBV10-3,CAINGEYEQYF
TRBJ1-1,TRBV18,CASSPGHMNTEAFF
TRBJ2-1,TRBV6-5,CASSYSDSNNEQFF